This entry is about one T cell receptor beta chain. The antigen remains unidentified. The sample is drawn from a study of T cell responses to AZD1222 COVID-19 vaccine. Findings and caveats of the study: It was only six AZD1222 recipients who were seropositive at baseline. Possibly, clonal diversity was underestimated; donors were largely white British and included more females.

The V gene's germline CDR1 is MGHRA and CDR2 YSYEKL. The CDR3 is 17 residues long. Trimming pared 4 bases from V and 1 base from J, leaving 18 bases between. Sequencing used immunoSEQ multiplex PCR; TCRdb keeps in-frame clones, though not all of them. This sample has 150,000 to 200,000 clones, with about 92% found just once. The receptor was isolated from an adult in good health. The chain links TRBV4-1 to TRBJ2-3, with D perhaps given as TRBD1 or TRBD2 (6 bases each). This specimen consisted of peripheral blood, obtained on day 0 of AZD1222 vaccination. The CDR3 DNA is TGCGCCAGCAGCCTCGGGTGGGGGGCTATTGGCACAGATACGCAGTATTTT. Encoded protein: CASSLGWGAIGTDTQYF.